What follows is one T cell receptor (beta chain) and its context. This sample is part of a study of blood T cell repertoires in COVID-19. In the authors' methods: Amplifying reference gene primers gave estimates of nucleated cell counts. Measured with immunoSEQ multiplex PCR; TCRdb has only the in-frame clones, and not every one. V, J and clone size reflect that table, while D and trimming were determined from the DNA. Here the sample spans hundreds of thousands of clones, about 88% being singletons. Seattle's cohort entered during active infection and was followed longitudinally. The CDR3 totals 15 residues. The germline gives CDR1 SGDLS, CDR2 YYNGEE. The J segment lost 8 bases and the V segment lost 0 bases, leaving 8 bases of the junction unmatched.

This clonotype was obtained from a woman younger than 45 with COVID-19, enrolled during active disease. The chain employs TRBV9 and TRBJ2-1; 7 nucleotides agree with TRBD2. Sample: peripheral blood. The CDR3 protein is CASSVVNGRADEQFF. CDR3 nucleotide sequence: TGTGCCAGCAGCGTAGTCAATGGGAGGGCGGATGAGCAGTTCTTC. Complete variable domain (other parts from reference TRBV9 and TRBJ2-1): DSGVTQTPKHLITATGQRVTLRCSPRSGDLSVYWYQQSLDQGLQFLIQYYNGEERAKGNILERFSAQQFPDLHSELNLSSLELGDSALYFCASSVVNGRADEQFFGPGTRLTVL.